This T cell receptor beta chain stems from a study of shared clonotypes between healthy human individuals. Assay: immunoSEQ multiplex PCR; the TCRdb copy retains only in-frame clones and omits some. The table has 400,000 to 500,000 clones, 65% to 80% seen once; the top ten hold over 9.5%. Germline CDR1 reads SQVTM; CDR2 reads ANQGSEA. J lost 4 bases, V lost 6 bases, and 2 bases had no gene match. The CDR3 length is 12 residues. The rearrangement uses TRBV29-1 and TRBJ1-4, with 7 bases that match TRBD1. The origin of this receptor is a woman in her forties in good health. Some clones in this sample may be carry-over from other donors' samples. The sequenced sample consisted of PBMCs. CDR3 loop: CSVQGINEKLFF. DNA of the CDR3: TGCAGCGTACAGGGGATTAATGAAAAACTGTTTTTT.